A selection of T cell receptor beta chains follows, all from one sample in a study of blood T cell repertoires in COVID-19. Produced via immunoSEQ multiplex PCR; TCRdb's table is partial and in-frame only. The sample holds around 52,000 clones, about four fifths seen once. Material: peripheral blood. All receptors come from a woman of 80 years or more with acute or convalescent COVID-19. The conserved cysteine and the conserved F or W are not part of the CDR3 here. Fields, in order: V gene, J gene, CDR3 protein.

TRBV2	TRBJ1-1	ASSHEGVFGNTEAF
TRBV7-2	TRBJ2-1	ASSSPGLAGVEQF
TRBV7-9	TRBJ1-2	ASSPPGQGVSGYT
TRBV19	TRBJ1-2	ASSNQGDYGYT
TRBV5-1	TRBJ2-1	ASSLGIAEINEQF
TRBV11-2	TRBJ2-1	ASTQGSRRSSYNEQF
TRBV7-8	TRBJ2-1	ASSLARTAYNEQF
TRBV19	TRBJ2-7	ASSIGQDYEQY
TRBV27	TRBJ1-1	ASSLSRDTEAF
TRBV19	TRBJ1-2	ASTSGWEGYGYT
TRBV9	TRBJ2-5	ASSVHGGQETQY
TRBV2	TRBJ1-1	ASRAYTEAF
TRBV5-1	TRBJ1-1	ASSLFSPGTEAF
TRBV27	TRBJ2-2	ASSLSWDRGSGGDTGELF
TRBV27	TRBJ1-4	ASSLSTPGGREKLF
TRBV5-6	TRBJ2-1	ASSLVLNNEQF
TRBV28	TRBJ1-1	ASSLARAAF
TRBV10-3	TRBJ2-7	AISDTGTGDYEQY
TRBV9	TRBJ2-7	ASSSLYEQY
TRBV5-1	TRBJ1-4	ASSGGQGGEKLF
TRBV28	TRBJ1-6	ASSLDTSSYNSPLH
TRBV7-2	TRBJ2-1	ASSSGTGIFGEQF
TRBV10-1	TRBJ2-1	ASSAVLAAPNEQF
TRBV5-4	TRBJ2-5	ASSTTSGGYQETQY
TRBV7-8	TRBJ2-3	ASSLDSFTDTQY
TRBV9	TRBJ2-1	ASSGGLAGSYNEQF
TRBV7-3	TRBJ2-3	ASSLSLRDTQY
TRBV2	TRBJ2-7	ASNGQSYEQY
TRBV7-8	TRBJ2-5	ASSRYLRETQY
TRBV3-1/TRBV3-2	TRBJ2-5	ASSQEARTDQETQY
TRBV5-1	TRBJ2-3	ASSLDDSTTDTQY
TRBV29-1	TRBJ2-5	SGGGLPGETQY
TRBV5-4	TRBJ1-6	ASSPGVDSYNSPLH